This T cell receptor beta chain was identified in a study of identical twins. One entry per CDR3 protein results from TCRdb running MiXCR on the 5' RACE reads. The sample carries 600,000 to 800,000 distinct CDR3 sequences, 21% recorded once. The ends were cut back, 5 bases at V and 7 bases at J, with 11 bases in the middle. The CDR3 runs to 12 residues. Germline lookup yields CDR1 MGHDK and CDR2 SYGVNS. The data also belong to a second study, concerning T cells expressing NK-cell markers.

The sequence was collected from a woman under 30 in good health. Sequencing was performed on PBMCs. The chain links TRBV25-1 to TRBJ1-1, with TRBD1 as a possible D gene (5 bases). The CDR3 reads CASSRSGDEAFF. CDR3 in DNA: TGTGCCAGCAGTCGATCGGGGGATGAAGCTTTCTTT.